The source of this T cell receptor beta chain is a study of regulatory T cells in long-lasting Graves disease (TCRdb year 2021). Study-level background: In the newly diagnosed Graves' disease group, patients had been taking antithyroid drugs for less than 3 months. This study used TCR sequencing and RNA sequencing of peripheral blood to compare persistent Graves' disease patients against newly diagnosed Graves' disease patients. The study was registered as a clinical trial and conducted in China. TCR sequencing covered some 13 persistent and approximately 20 newly diagnosed Graves' disease patients, around 35 samples in total.

This clonotype was seen repeatedly, ten times or more. Its antigen specificity is not known. Qualities for individual bases were not recorded, and no much larger clone is one base off. From a lookup of the germline V gene, CDR1 and CDR2 are SGHAT and FQNNGV. The CDR3 covers 16 residues, taking in both the cysteine and the phenylalanine. The only DNA kept is the CDR3, 48 bases in frame from the first base. The junction shows trimming of 3 bases on V and 3 bases on J, and the gene matches do not reach 5 bases of it. Library prep was done by multiplex PCR. Sequencing took place on an Illumina HiSeq 4000. TCR beta libraries were built with iRepertoire HTBI primers and Arm-PCR amplification of CDR3 regions. Before sequencing, the PCR products underwent gel purification. In the original analysis: Across samples, roughly 60 TRBV and around 15 TRBJ segments were identified and used for gene usage analysis of CDR3 amino acid clonotypes. COPE and FqMerger were used to merge the filtered high-quality paired reads into contigs. BLAST was used to align contigs to the IMGT TRBV, TRBD and TRBJ reference genes, and CDR3 was defined following IMGT. Clonotypes above 0.1% frequency were classified as highly expanded clones. Repertoire diversity was measured by Shannon entropy, and V-J evenness by the Gini coefficient. A clonotype found in more than one individual was treated as public. In-frame beta chains were kept once TCRdb had trimmed the public reads at Q25 with fastp and called clones with MiXCR. Each record represents a unique CDR3 protein, reported with the most common genes and DNA among its rows. TCRdb, not the original authors, processed these V and J calls. The sample table shows 250,000 to 400,000 distinct CDR3 sequences, and over 15% are seen once. Clones ranked in the top ten supply around 36% of the sample.

Interpreted using the paper, the time point label stands for: newly diagnosed GD, antithyroid drugs for less than 3 months. For both TCR sequencing and RNA sequencing, RNA was extracted from PBMCs using TRIzol. Graves' disease was diagnosed according to American Thyroid Association guidelines. Recruitment of patients was carried out at an endocrinology department in Xi'an, China. Each patient gave about 10 milliliters of peripheral blood, collected in an EDTA anticoagulant tube. Ficoll Paque Plus density gradient separation was used to isolate PBMCs, and no further T cell sorting was done. RNA quality was checked with an Agilent 2100 Bioanalyzer and agarose gel, and concentration with a NanoDrop 2000. Results and caveats for the whole study, not just this receptor: The authors acknowledged the small sample size as a limitation that may reduce accuracy. Lower TCR Shannon entropy and fewer highly expanded clones were observed in persistent Graves' disease patients than in newly diagnosed patients, which suggested clonal expansion. The study examined only peripheral blood because the primary lesion, thyroid tissue, could not be accessed. Sequencing and analysis were restricted to the TCR beta chain. Patients with persistent disease shared more public clonotypes (about 2,700) than newly diagnosed patients did (more than 900). TRBV28, TRBJ1-2 and TRBJ2-5 were preferentially used in persistent disease, while TRBV20-1 and TRBJ2-1 were favored in newly diagnosed disease.

The sequencing used peripheral blood mononuclear cells (PBMCs), collected at new diagnosis, from a patient treated with antithyroid drugs. The V gene is TRBV11-2 and the J gene is TRBJ2-7; 13 junctional bases match TRBD2. The receptor was isolated from a female donor with Graves disease. The nucleotide sequence reads TGTGCCAGCAGCTTTCCGGGACTAGCGGGACTCTACGAGCAGTACTTC. This sequence encodes CASSFPGLAGLYEQYF.